This TCR beta chain was documented in a study of response to subunit inactivated influenza vaccine. This CDR3 has 14 amino acids. The ends were cut back, 4 bases at V and 1 base at J, with 11 bases in the middle. CDR1 is SGHRS and CDR2 is YFSETQ in the germline V gene. MiXCR, applied by TCRdb to the RT-PCR reads, yields one record per CDR3 protein. The data hold fewer than 650,000 distinct CDR3 sequences, with 13% observed a single time. Whole-study results and caveats: Authors suggested seasonal influenza vaccinations each recruit few new T cells.

This clonotype was picked up a small number of times. Antigen specificity is unknown. This clonotype was sampled from a middle-aged man who received an inactivated influenza vaccine. The material was PBMCs from blood, obtained roughly 45 days after vaccination. The chain recombines TRBV5-1 with TRBJ1-1, with no clear D. The CDR3 region has the DNA TGCGCCAGCAGCAACTCAACAAAGAACACTGAAGCTTTCTTT. Its translation is CASSNSTKNTEAFF.